This is a list of T cell receptor beta chains from one sample in a study of shared clonotypes between healthy human individuals. Measured with immunoSEQ multiplex PCR; TCRdb has only the in-frame clones, and not every one. This sample has about 2 million clones, with about 94% found just once. Sequenced: naive CD8+ T cells sorted from blood. These receptors were taken from a young man in good health. CDR3s include the opening cysteine and the closing phenylalanine or tryptophan. A D gene is named only where the DNA matches it firmly. Not all rows give a size; the values are once, few, many and, for expanded clones, a class.

>.|TRBJ2-4|TRBV7-9|.
CASSPPMSEDWAKNIQYF
TGTGCCAGCAGCCCCCCTATGAGCGAGGACTGGGCCAAAAACATTCAGTACTTC
>.|TRBJ1-1|TRBV19|.
CASSTSYTEAFF
TGTGCCAGTAGTACTTCATACACTGAAGCTTTCTTT
>.|TRBJ1-6|TRBV5-1|once
CASSLGSQSSYNSPLHF
TGCGCCAGCAGCCTCGGGTCCCAAAGCTCCTATAATTCACCCCTCCACTTT
>.|TRBJ2-7|TRBV9|.
CASSVGGRGYEQYF
TGTGCCAGCAGCGTGGGGGGCCGGGGCTACGAGCAGTACTTC
>.|TRBJ1-6|TRBV7-6|.
CASSLEGSYNSPLHF
TGTGCCAGCAGCTTAGAGGGCTCCTATAATTCACCCCTCCACTTT
>.|TRBJ2-2|TRBV27|.
CASSLGTNTGELFF
TGTGCCAGCTCCTTAGGTACGAACACCGGGGAGCTGTTTTTT
>.|TRBJ2-1|TRBV7-6|.
CASSLGDNPYNEQFF
TGTGCCAGCAGCCTCGGGGACAACCCATACAATGAGCAGTTCTTC
>.|TRBJ2-7|TRBV7-8|.
CASSLSIQTDGYEQYF
TGTGCCAGCAGCTTATCGATCCAGACGGATGGGTACGAGCAGTACTTC
>.|TRBJ2-5|TRBV9|.
CASGRGEETQYF
TGTGCCAGCGGCAGGGGTGAAGAGACCCAGTACTTC
>.|TRBJ1-1|TRBV5-4|.
CASSLFRNAEAFF
TGTGCCAGCAGCTTGTTCAGGAACGCTGAAGCTTTCTTT
>.|TRBJ2-6|TRBV27|.
CASSLLVGDGSAGANVLTF
TGTGCCAGCAGTTTGTTAGTAGGGGATGGTAGTGCTGGGGCCAACGTCCTGACTTTC
>TRBD1|TRBJ1-6|TRBV19|.
CASTLMTGGNNSPLHF
TGTGCCAGTACCCTAATGACAGGGGGAAATAATTCACCCCTCCACTTT
>.|TRBJ2-7|TRBV19|.
CASSESQSYEQYF
TGTGCCAGTAGTGAATCCCAGAGTTACGAGCAGTACTTC
>.|TRBJ1-1|TRBV20-1|.
CSARKGTEAFF
TGCAGTGCTCGGAAAGGGACTGAAGCTTTCTTT
>TRBD2|TRBJ2-2|TRBV7-8|.
CASSFRAGEGIGELFF
TGTGCCAGCAGCTTTAGAGCGGGAGAAGGGATCGGGGAGCTGTTTTTT
>.|TRBJ2-5|TRBV27|.
CASSLLAGEETQYF
TGTGCCAGCAGTTTACTCGCAGGCGAAGAGACCCAGTACTTC
>TRBD1|TRBJ2-5|TRBV10-3|.
CAISDTTGAQETQYF
TGTGCCATCAGCGACACTACAGGGGCTCAAGAGACCCAGTACTTC
>.|TRBJ2-7|TRBV5-1|.
CASSSQPAGHPLYEQYF
TGCGCCAGCAGCTCTCAGCCCGCGGGACATCCCCTATACGAGCAGTACTTC
>.|TRBJ1-1|TRBV7-8|.
CASSGPGQSLGTEAFF
TGTGCCAGCAGCGGCCCTGGACAGTCCCTAGGCACTGAAGCTTTCTTT
>.|TRBJ2-7|TRBV27|.
CASSLNSAAYEQYF
TGTGCCAGCAGTTTAAATTCGGCAGCCTACGAGCAGTACTTC
>.|TRBJ2-7|TRBV15|.
CATQGGSYEQYF
TGTGCCACCCAGGGCGGATCCTACGAGCAGTACTTC
>.|TRBJ2-1|TRBV5-1|.
CASSPGDRVLPYNEQFF
TGCGCCAGCAGCCCAGGAGACAGAGTCCTTCCTTACAATGAGCAGTTCTTC
>TRBD2|TRBJ2-1|TRBV28|.
CASSSGLEVFDEQFF
TGTGCCAGCAGTTCGGGACTAGAGGTTTTCGATGAGCAGTTCTTC
>TRBD1|TRBJ2-5|TRBV25-1|.
CASSDRDRQETQYF
TGTGCCAGCAGTGATCGGGACAGACAAGAGACCCAGTACTTC
>.|TRBJ2-1|TRBV6-5|.
CASSYGPSNEQFF
TGTGCCAGCAGTTACGGGCCGAGCAATGAGCAGTTCTTC
>.|TRBJ2-2|TRBV4-1|.
CASSQVTTFGELFF
TGCGCCAGCAGCCAAGTAACTACCTTCGGGGAGCTGTTTTTT
>.|TRBJ2-2|TRBV18|.
CASSPGTGELFF
TGTGCCAGCTCACCGGGCACCGGGGAGCTGTTTTTT
>.|TRBJ2-1|TRBV10-1|.
CASSENLEGHTNEQFF
TGCGCCAGCAGTGAGAATCTAGAGGGACATACCAATGAGCAGTTCTTC
>.|TRBJ1-2|TRBV7-6|.
CASSLSGGDGYTF
TGTGCCAGCAGCTTATCCGGCGGCGATGGCTACACCTTC
>TRBD1|TRBJ2-2|TRBV7-6|.
CASSLGTGGAGTGELFF
TGTGCCAGCAGCTTGGGGACAGGGGGCGCGGGCACCGGGGAGCTGTTTTTT
>.|TRBJ2-7|TRBV14|.
CASSQNRDLEQYF
TGTGCCAGCAGCCAGAACAGGGATCTCGAGCAGTACTTC
>.|TRBJ2-1|TRBV4-2|.
CASSQDLFSEQFF
TGTGCCAGCAGCCAAGATTTGTTTTCTGAGCAGTTCTTC
>.|TRBJ2-2|TRBV6-5|.
CASSYLQGDTGELFF
TGTGCCAGCAGTTACTTACAGGGCGACACCGGGGAGCTGTTTTTT
>.|TRBJ1-6|TRBV27|.
CASTPLPYNSPLHF
TGTGCCAGCACCCCGTTACCGTATAATTCACCCCTCCACTTT
>.|TRBJ2-7|TRBV5-6|.
CASSFGTNSYEQYF
TGTGCCAGCAGCTTTGGGACAAATTCCTACGAGCAGTACTTC
>.|TRBJ2-7|TRBV27|.
CASSLSAGERIYEQYF
TGTGCCAGCAGTTTATCAGCCGGGGAGAGGATATACGAGCAGTACTTC
>.|TRBJ2-7|TRBV4-3|.
CASSQDVGELPYEQYF
TGCGCCAGCAGCCAAGATGTCGGGGAACTCCCCTACGAGCAGTACTTC
>.|TRBJ2-7|TRBV9|.
CASSVGVGGGEQYF
TGTGCCAGCAGCGTAGGGGTCGGGGGAGGCGAGCAGTACTTC
>.|TRBJ2-7|TRBV2|.
CASSASSYEQYF
TGTGCCAGCAGCGCGTCCTCCTACGAGCAGTACTTC
>TRBD2|TRBJ2-7|TRBV5-1|.
CASSSSGESYEQYF
TGCGCCAGCAGCTCTAGCGGAGAGAGCTACGAGCAGTACTTC
>.|TRBJ1-1|TRBV6-6|.
CASSYGVGGQAFF
TGTGCCAGCAGTTACGGGGTCGGAGGGCAAGCTTTCTTT
>.|TRBJ2-3|TRBV19|once
CASSIGGTDTQYF
TGTGCCAGTAGTATCGGAGGGACAGATACGCAGTATTTT
>.|TRBJ2-5|TRBV29-1|.
CSVPGETQYF
TGCAGCGTCCCAGGGGAGACCCAGTACTTC
>TRBD1|TRBJ1-2|TRBV4-1|.
CASSPRDRGGYTF
TGCGCCAGCAGCCCCCGGGACAGGGGCGGCTACACCTTC
>.|TRBJ2-5|TRBV9|.
CASSVTAFDLETQYF
TGTGCCAGCAGCGTAACCGCCTTCGACCTAGAGACCCAGTACTTC
>.|TRBJ2-5|TRBV9|.
CASSGGHQETQYF
TGTGCCAGCAGCGGGGGGCACCAAGAGACCCAGTACTTC
>.|TRBJ2-1|TRBV30|.
CAWDGEKIDNEQFF
TGTGCCTGGGATGGGGAGAAAATCGACAATGAGCAGTTCTTC
>.|TRBJ1-3|TRBV11-2|once
CASSLLTGGNTIYF
TGTGCCAGCAGCTTACTAACCGGGGGAAACACCATATATTTT
>TRBD1|TRBJ2-1|TRBV6-6|.
CASSYGSGQGVLGEFF
TGTGCCAGCAGTTACGGGTCGGGACAGGGTGTTCTAGGGGAGTTCTTC
>.|TRBJ1-2|TRBV7-9|.
CASSYTGRDNYGYTF
TGTGCCAGCAGCTATACGGGACGGGATAACTATGGCTACACCTTC
>.|TRBJ2-7|TRBV11-2|.
CASSLPGSRMMNEQYF
TGTGCCAGCAGCTTACCCGGGTCGCGGATGATGAACGAGCAGTACTTC
>TRBD1|TRBJ1-1|TRBV6-1|.
CASSELGTGRTEAFF
TGTGCCAGCAGTGAATTAGGGACAGGGCGCACTGAAGCTTTCTTT
>.|TRBJ1-1|TRBV7-9|.
CASSLANGQITEAFF
TGTGCCAGCAGCTTAGCCAACGGACAGATCACTGAAGCTTTCTTT